This T cell receptor beta chain is drawn from a study of graft-versus-host responses after intestinal transplantation. Points from the study as a whole: Peak GvH clone levels in circulation were associated with early post-transplant HvG declines. Detection of GvH clones occurred in recipient marrow, and some had their first appearance in ileum or blood.

CDR1 and CDR2 from the germline V gene are SGHTA and FQGNSA. This CDR3 has 15 residues. V shed 1 base, J shed 5 bases, and the junction held 2 bases outside the gene matches. Labeling with CFSE marked about 200,000 responder cells, which were plated with about 200,000 irradiated, violet-dye-labeled stimulator cells. Sequenced by immunoSEQ multiplex PCR; TCRdb stores in-frame clones only, minus some. Here the sample spans roughly 15,000 clones, about 30% being singletons. The rearrangement links TRBV7-2 to TRBJ2-1; TRBD2 matches 10 bases. The receptor comes from a human patient who received an intestinal transplant. The source was alloreactive CD4+ T cells from a mixed lymphocyte reaction culture, collected before intestinal transplant. Documented subset: CFSE-low proliferating T cells sorted from roughly six-day pre-transplant mixed lymphocyte reaction (GvH or HvG direction). CDR3 in DNA: TGTGCCAGCAGCTTAGAACTAGCGGGGAACAATGAGCAGTTCTTC. Its protein product is CASSLELAGNNEQFF.